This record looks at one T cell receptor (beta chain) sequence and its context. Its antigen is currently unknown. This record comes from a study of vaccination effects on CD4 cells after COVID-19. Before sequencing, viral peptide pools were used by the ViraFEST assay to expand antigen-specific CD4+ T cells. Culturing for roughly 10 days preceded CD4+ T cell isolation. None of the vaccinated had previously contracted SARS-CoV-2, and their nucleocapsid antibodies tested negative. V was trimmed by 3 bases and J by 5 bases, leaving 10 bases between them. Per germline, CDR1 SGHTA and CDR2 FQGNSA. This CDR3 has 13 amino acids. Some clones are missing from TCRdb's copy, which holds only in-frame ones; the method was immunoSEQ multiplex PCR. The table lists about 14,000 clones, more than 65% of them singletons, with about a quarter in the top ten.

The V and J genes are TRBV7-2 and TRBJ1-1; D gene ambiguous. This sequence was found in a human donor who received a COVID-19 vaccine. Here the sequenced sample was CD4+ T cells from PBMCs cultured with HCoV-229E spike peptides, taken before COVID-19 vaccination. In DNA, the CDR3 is TGTGCCAGCAGCTTTAGCGGGGATACTGAAGCTTTCTTT. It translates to CASSFSGDTEAFF. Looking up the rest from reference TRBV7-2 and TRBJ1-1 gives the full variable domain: GAGVSQSPSNKVTEKGKDVELRCDPISGHTALYWYRQSLGQGLEFLIYFQGNSAPDKSGLPSDRFSAERTGGSVSTLTIQRTQQEDSAVYLCASSFSGDTEAFFGQGTRLTVV.